These 8 T cell receptor beta chains came from one sample sequenced in a study of blood T cell repertoires in COVID-19. The repertoire was sequenced with immunoSEQ multiplex PCR; TCRdb's copy has only in-frame clones and lacks some. The sample has 200,000 to 250,000 clones, roughly nine tenths seen once. The sequenced material came from PBMCs or T cells enriched from blood (not recorded which). The receptors were gathered from a woman in her forties or fifties in a cohort exposed to, infected with or recovered from COVID-19 (not recorded which).

The chain combines TRBV10-1 with TRBJ2-5; TRBD1 agrees at 9 bases. The CDR3 covers 17 residues. Germline V gives CDR1 WNHNN, CDR2 SYGVQD (reference sequence). V was clipped by 2 bases and J by 5 bases; unmatched bases: 12. CDR3 sequence (DNA): TGCGCCAGCAGTGAGCGAACGACAGGGGGACGGCGGGAGACCCAGTACTTC. Protein: CASSERTTGGRRETQYF.

The chain joins TRBV6-5 to TRBJ1-5; D is unresolved. The length of the CDR3 is 15 residues. V was pared by 0 bases and J by 0 bases, with 6 bases between. Germline lookup yields CDR1 MNHEY and CDR2 SVGAGI. In nucleotides, the CDR3 is TGTGCCAGCAGTTACTCGAGAGTTAGCAATCAGCCCCAGCATTTT. This gives the protein CASSYSRVSNQPQHF.

This chain joins TRBV7-8 and TRBJ1-1; D is undetermined. Trimming removed 3 bases at V and 1 base at J, with 12 bases between. The germline gives CDR1 SGHVS, CDR2 FQNEAQ. CDR3 size: 15 residues. The CDR3 loop reads CASSFQGGRNTEAFF. CDR3 DNA sequence: TGTGCCAGCAGCTTTCAAGGAGGGAGGAACACTGAAGCTTTCTTT.

In DNA, the CDR3 is TGTGCCAGCAGCCAAGATTTGGGACTAGCGGGGTCAGAGACCCAGTACTTC. Residues: CASSQDLGLAGSETQYF. V gene TRBV3-1 (or the pseudogene TRBV3-2) combines with J gene TRBJ2-5; 13 bases are a match to TRBD2. The CDR3 spans 17 residues. V was clipped by 0 bases and J by 4 bases; unmatched bases: 5. Germline loops: CDR1 LGHDT, CDR2 YNNKEL (reference sequence).

This chain uses TRBV6-6 with TRBJ1-2, with 9 bases aligning to TRBD1. V trimming: 5 bases; J trimming: 2 bases; junction bases outside the gene matches: 9. Per the germline V gene, CDR1 is MNHNY and CDR2 is SVGAGI (reference sequence). This CDR3 contains 16 residues. The CDR3 DNA follows: TGTGCCAGCAGTATCCTGCCCGACAGGGGGAACTATGGCTACACCTTC. This encodes CASSILPDRGNYGYTF.

The chain recombines TRBV12-5 with TRBJ2-3; D may be TRBD1 (6 bases). This CDR3 has 17 residues. Germline loops: CDR1 LGHNT, CDR2 FRNRAP. The V end was cut by 0 bases, the J end by 2 bases, with 15 bases between. CDR3 DNA: TGTGCTAGTGGTTTGGTACTGGCAGGGGCCAACACAGATACGCAGTATTTT. It yields the protein CASGLVLAGANTDTQYF.

J is TRBJ2-7 and V is TRBV7-2; D not resolved. CDR3 length: 14 amino acids. The germline V gene encodes CDR1 SGHTA and CDR2 FQGNSA. The V and J ends lost 5 bases and 4 bases respectively, with 15 bases between them. This chain's CDR3 is CASSPHTGGYEQYF. The CDR3 nucleotides read TGTGCCAGCAGCCCCCACACCGGCGGTTACGAGCAGTACTTC.

The chain is built from TRBV5-5 and TRBJ2-5, with D possibly being TRBD1 (5 bases). With 6 bases removed from V and 2 bases from J, the gap between germline ends came to 11 bases. There are 13 residues in the CDR3. The germline V gene encodes CDR1 SGHKS and CDR2 YYEKEE (reference sequence). As DNA, the CDR3 is TGTGCCAGCACAGGCCAGGGACAAGAGACCCAGTACTTC. Its protein product is CASTGQGQETQYF.